The 12 T cell receptor beta chains below were found in one sample sequenced in a study of CD8+CD57+ T cells in acquired aplastic anemia. Before being chosen for sequencing, patients had shown CD8+CD57+ cell expansion by flow cytometry. Profiling that covered TCR beta VDJ and CDR3 relied on genomic DNA as its template. Using its own MiXCR run on the reads, TCRdb lists one record per CDR3 protein. The sample includes 95,000 to 150,000 distinct CDR3 sequences, about 40% of them seen just once. The specimen was sorted CD4+, CD8+, or CD8+CD57+ T cells (not recorded which) from PBMCs. Source of these receptors: a human donor with aplastic anemia.

This clonotype has a count of ten or more. The chain links TRBV24-1 to TRBJ2-1; D unclear. The length of the CDR3 is 12 residues. Germline CDR1 KGHDR, CDR2 SFDVKD. V lost 2 bases to trimming and J lost 6 bases, with 4 bases between them. CDR3: CATSDWSNEQFF. Written as DNA, the CDR3 is TGTGCCACCAGTGATTGGAGCAATGAGCAGTTCTTC.

This clonotype has a single count. A clone one base away is much larger, so this may be a read error. The chain combines TRBV6-1 with TRBJ2-7, with D perhaps matching TRBD1 (6 bases). The CDR3 is 12 amino acids. V gave up 6 bases and J gave up 5 bases, with 11 bases separating them. Germline V CDR1 and CDR2: MNHNS, SASEGT. As DNA, the CDR3 is TGTGCCAGCAGGAAGGACAGCCACGAGCAGTACTTC. It specifies CASRKDSHEQYF.

The chain employs TRBV5-6 and TRBJ1-5; the match to TRBD1 covers 12 bases. After removal of 2 bases from V and 6 bases from J, the junction contained 6 bases not matched to a gene. This CDR3 is built from 16 residues. Germline CDR1 and CDR2: SGHDT and YYEEEE. The CDR3 is CASSFMGQGAGQPQHF. CDR3 coding DNA: TGTGCCAGCAGCTTCATGGGACAGGGGGCGGGTCAGCCCCAGCATTTT.

The V call is TRBV12-3 or TRBV12-4, the J call TRBJ2-3; the D gene is possibly TRBD1 (7 bases). Trimming removed 3 bases at V and 0 bases at J, with 10 bases between. The CDR3 has 15 residues. CDR3 bases: TGTGCCAGCAGTTTCCAGGGGGGTAGCACAGATACGCAGTATTTT. Its protein is CASSFQGGSTDTQYF.

As to this clonotype: A read error may explain this, as a much larger clone is one base away. The V and J genes are TRBV12-3 or TRBV12-4 and TRBJ1-1, with D tentatively TRBD1 (6 bases). V lost 5 bases to trimming and J lost 4 bases, with 14 bases between them. The CDR3 consists of 14 residues. The CDR3 protein is CASSTDRTGTEAFF. In DNA form, the CDR3 reads TGTGCCAGCAGTACCGACAGGACGGGCACTGAAGCTTTCTTT.

The chain links TRBV11-3 to TRBJ2-1; D may match TRBD1 or TRBD2 (5 bases each). Germline V lookup: CDR1 SGHNT, CDR2 YENEEA. Between the trimmed V and J ends, which lost 4 bases and 5 bases, there was a span of 21 bases. The CDR3 spans 17 residues. Written as DNA, the CDR3 is TGTGCCAGCAGCTCCCCCTTAGCGAGGGGCCCGAACAATGAGCAGTTCTTC. Translating gives CASSSPLARGPNNEQFF. The full variable domain, rest sourced from reference TRBV11-3 and TRBJ2-1, is EAGVVQSPRYKIIEKKQPVAFWCNPISGHNTLYWYLQNLGQGPELLIRYENEEAVDDSQLPKDRFSAERLKGVDSTLKIQPAELGDSAVYLCASSSPLARGPNNEQFFGPGTRLTVL.

This clonotype was counted ten times or more. The rearrangement links TRBV3-1 to TRBJ1-1, with TRBD1 identical over 10 bases. The germline CDR1 and CDR2 sequences are LGHDT and YNNKEL (reference sequence). The J segment lost 10 bases and the V segment lost 4 bases, leaving 9 bases of the junction unmatched. The CDR3 covers 14 residues. The CDR3 DNA reads as TGTGCCAGCAGCCTACGACAGGGGGCTGGGTTAGCTTTCTTT. It translates to CASSLRQGAGLAFF.

This clonotype was observed at least ten times. The chain carries TRBV2 and TRBJ2-2; TRBD2 is a possible D gene (5 bases). CDR1 SNHLY and CDR2 FYNNEI come from the germline V gene. The CDR3 totals 14 residues. Trimming took 2 bases from V and 7 from J, leaving 11 bases between them. CDR3 DNA sequence: TGTGCCAGCAGTGAACTCCCGGGGATCGGGGAGCTGTTTTTT. Protein: CASSELPGIGELFF.

This sequence joins TRBV13 and TRBJ2-7; D perhaps matches TRBD1 (6 bases). CDR3 length equals 18 residues. Trimming took off 4 bases at V and 2 bases at J, with 24 bases between the two ends. The germline V gene has CDR1 PRHDT and CDR2 FYEKMQ (reference sequence). The CDR3 DNA reads TGTGCCAGCAGCTACACAGACCCAGGGCAGGGGACGGCCTACGAGCAGTACGTC. Translation: CASSYTDPGQGTAYEQYV.

This clonotype was detected many times. The rearrangement joins TRBV4-3 to TRBJ1-6, with 7 positions matching TRBD1. There are 15 residues in the CDR3. CDR1 is LGHNA and CDR2 is YSLEER in the germline V gene. The ends lost 1 base at V and 6 bases at J; junction bases unmatched: 3. The CDR3 bases are TGCGCCAGCAGCCAAGCGACAGGGATTAATTCACCCCTCCACTTT. It translates to CASSQATGINSPLHF.

This clonotype was detected ten times or more. This chain uses TRBV3-1 with TRBJ2-7, with D possibly matching TRBD1 (7 bases). V was trimmed by 1 base and J by 2 bases, leaving 15 bases between them. Germline CDR1 is LGHDT and CDR2 is YNNKEL (reference sequence). There are 16 residues in the CDR3. The CDR3 nucleotides read TGTGCCAGCAGCCAAGGCGGGACAGACATTCCCTACGAGCAGTACTTC. As protein: CASSQGGTDIPYEQYF.

V is TRBV19 and J is TRBJ2-7; possible D gene TRBD2, 6 bases. Trimming pared 3 bases from V and 0 bases from J, leaving 9 bases between. Germline lookup yields CDR1 LNHDA and CDR2 SQIVND (reference sequence). The CDR3 runs to 14 residues. This chain's CDR3 is CASSIGGDSYEQYF. CDR3 nucleotide sequence: TGTGCCAGTAGTATCGGGGGTGACTCCTACGAGCAGTACTTC.